This T cell receptor beta chain appears in the sequencing data of a study of technical replicates of blood from several donors. Clones were sequenced by immunoSEQ multiplex PCR, and TCRdb holds only the in-frame ones, with some missing. The sample contains about 95,000 clones, approximately 96% of which appear only once. The germline CDR1 and CDR2 sequences are MGHRA and YSYEKL. With 3 bases clipped from V and 5 bases from J, the junction kept 11 bases outside the gene matches. This CDR3 is built from 18 residues. This TCR was recovered from a human donor in good health. Sequencing was carried out using T cells isolated from PBMCs. The V and J genes are TRBV4-1 and TRBJ2-3; 13 nucleotides line up with TRBD2. The CDR3 region has the DNA TGCGCCAGCAGCCAGGAGCCGACTAGCGGGAGGATCGGAGATACGCAGTATTTT. Amino acids: CASSQEPTSGRIGDTQYF.